These 21 T cell receptor beta chains share one sample of origin, sequenced in a study of control samples from healthy donors and cancer patients. Profiled with immunoSEQ multiplex PCR; TCRdb holds only in-frame clones, not every one. The data contain 75,000 to 90,000 clones, 89% of them singletons. The sequenced material came from PBMCs. These receptors were taken from a woman aged 45-65 years with colorectal cancer.

This clone showed up just a few times. The V gene is TRBV7-2, the J gene TRBJ2-3, with D hard to call. V lost 3 bases, J lost 2 bases, and 12 bases lay in between. Germline CDR1 SGHTA, CDR2 FQGNSA. This CDR3 comprises 15 residues. The CDR3 DNA follows: TGTGCCAGCAGCTTCTCTGGACCAACCACAGATACGCAGTATTTT. Its protein is CASSFSGPTTDTQYF.

This rearrangement joins TRBV30 to TRBJ1-1; no clear D. Germline CDR1 reads GTSNPN; CDR2 reads SVGIG (reference sequence). The CDR3 runs 11 residues. Between the trimmed V and J ends, which lost 3 bases and 5 bases, there was a span of 7 bases. The CDR3 coding sequence is TGTGCCTGGAGCTCAAGAACTGAAGCTTTCTTT. Residues: CAWSSRTEAFF. Full variable domain (outside the CDR3, taken from reference TRBV30 and TRBJ1-1): SQTIHQWPATLVQPVGSPLSLECTVEGTSNPNLYWYRQAAGRGLQLLFYSVGIGQISSEVPQNLSASRPQDRQFILSSKKLLLSDSGFYLCAWSSRTEAFFGQGTRLTVV.

The rearrangement uses TRBV6-5 and TRBJ1-2; no firm D call. The V gene lost 7 bases and the J gene lost 0 bases, with 6 bases spanning the gap. The CDR3 covers 12 residues. CDR1 is MNHEY, CDR2 SVGAGI, per germline. CDR3 region: CASNWANYGYTF. CDR3 nucleotide sequence: TGTGCCAGCAATTGGGCTAACTATGGCTACACCTTC.

This clone was found once. V usage is TRBV6-1 and J usage is TRBJ1-6, with 9 bases identical to TRBD1. J was trimmed by 3 bases and V by 4 bases; bases with no gene match: 7. The germline CDR1 and CDR2 sequences are MNHNS and SASEGT. The CDR3 has 17 residues. In nucleotides, the CDR3 is TGTGCCAGCAGTGCCCGATGGGACAGGGTCTATAATTCACCCCTCCACTTT. It translates to CASSARWDRVYNSPLHF.

The V gene is TRBV25-1, the J gene TRBJ1-1; 9 positions agree with TRBD1. V dropped 2 bases and J dropped 3; count of bases not matched to a gene: 7. Germline V lookup: CDR1 MGHDK, CDR2 SYGVNS. This CDR3 spans 16 amino acids. The CDR3 nucleotides are TGTGCCAGCAGTGAAACAGGGGGCGTTGGGGACACTGAAGCTTTCTTT. Translated: CASSETGGVGDTEAFF.

In DNA, the CDR3 is TGTGCCAGTAGTATTAACAGGGGGCAGGTAGATACGCAGTATTTT. It encodes CASSINRGQVDTQYF. The chain joins TRBV19 to TRBJ2-3; TRBD1 agrees at 9 bases. This CDR3 is 15 amino acids long. J was trimmed by 5 bases and V by 3 bases; bases with no gene match: 6. CDR1 is LNHDA and CDR2 is SQIVND in the germline V gene (reference sequence).

The chain combines TRBV12-3 or TRBV12-4 with TRBJ2-5, with D possibly being TRBD2 (5 bases). The CDR3 spans 13 residues. V was pared by 3 bases and J by 5 bases, with 10 bases between. CDR3: CASSFGVAETQYF. In DNA, the CDR3 is TGTGCCAGCAGTTTCGGGGTCGCGGAGACCCAGTACTTC.

The gene calls are TRBV21-1 and TRBJ1-4. TRBV21-1 corresponds to a pseudogene. The CDR3 is 14 residues long. This CDR3 is CASLGLATNEKLFF. The CDR3 DNA follows: TGTGCCAGCTTAGGACTTGCAACTAATGAAAAACTGTTTTTT.

V gene TRBV7-2 combines with J gene TRBJ2-5; 12 nucleotides line up with TRBD2. CDR3 size: 16 residues. V trimming: 4 bases; J trimming: 5 bases; junction bases outside the gene matches: 8. Germline V lookup: CDR1 SGHTA, CDR2 FQGNSA. CDR3 region: CASSWGLAGGLETQYF. CDR3 coding DNA: TGTGCCAGCAGCTGGGGTCTAGCGGGGGGGCTGGAGACCCAGTACTTC.

The rearrangement links TRBV2 to TRBJ2-3; D gene unclear. CDR1 SNHLY and CDR2 FYNNEI come from the germline V gene. Deletions cut 4 bases from V and 6 bases from J, with 5 bases between. This CDR3 has 11 residues. As DNA, the CDR3 is TGTGCCAGCAGTGTGTCGGATACGCAGTATTTT. It codes for CASSVSDTQYF.

V and J are TRBV20-1 and TRBJ1-1; no reliable D call. CDR3 length: 11 amino acids. With 4 bases removed from V and 1 base from J, the gap between germline ends came to 4 bases. Germline V gives CDR1 DFQATT, CDR2 SNEGSKA (reference sequence). The CDR3 region has the DNA TGCAGTGCTAATGAGAACACTGAAGCTTTCTTT. Residues: CSANENTEAFF.

This CDR3 is CATSDFRGTEAFF. The CDR3 nucleotides read TGTGCCACCAGTGATTTTAGGGGAACTGAAGCTTTCTTT. The gene calls are TRBV24-1 and TRBJ1-1; D is possibly TRBD1 (5 bases). The ends were cut back, 1 base at V and 5 bases at J, with 7 bases in the middle. This CDR3 contains 13 residues. Germline V lookup: CDR1 KGHDR, CDR2 SFDVKD.

The V gene is TRBV15, the J gene TRBJ2-7, with a weak D call TRBD1 (6 bases). This CDR3 is 12 amino acids long. V lost 3 bases, J lost 4 bases, and 7 bases lay in between. CDR1 and CDR2 (germline): LNHNV, YYDKDF (reference sequence). Here the CDR3 DNA reads TGTGCCACCAGCAGCAGGGGATACGAGCAGTACGTC. This gives the protein CATSSRGYEQYV.

This sequence joins TRBV6-9 and TRBJ1-1; TRBD1 is a possible D gene (6 bases). This CDR3 is built from 16 residues. The V gene lost 11 bases and the J gene lost 0 bases, with 22 bases spanning the gap. CDR1 and CDR2 (germline): MNHGY, SVAAGI. The CDR3: CAAWARMDSMNTEAFF. In DNA form, the CDR3 reads TGTGCCGCTTGGGCCCGAATGGACAGCATGAACACTGAAGCTTTCTTT.

CDR3 in DNA: TGTGCCAGCAGGGAGGCCGGCACAGATACGCAGTATTTT. Translation gives CASREAGTDTQYF. The V call is TRBV6-5, the J call TRBJ2-3, with D possibly TRBD2 on 5 matching bases. V was pared by 6 bases and J by 1 base, with 8 bases between. The CDR3 sequence is 13 residues long. The V gene's germline CDR1 is MNHEY and CDR2 SVGAGI.

The V call is TRBV5-1, the J call TRBJ1-5; the D gene is possibly TRBD1 (5 bases). Germline V gene sequence: CDR1 SGHRS, CDR2 YFSETQ. The CDR3 covers 14 residues. Trimming shortened V by 4 bases and J by 0 bases, and 8 bases separated the two germline ends. The CDR3 DNA follows: TGCGCCAGCAGCCCCGACAGTAGCAATCAGCCCCAGCATTTT. Translating it yields CASSPDSSNQPQHF.

This chain uses TRBV20-1 with TRBJ1-2; no clear D. V dropped 4 bases and J dropped 2 bases, with 2 bases sitting between them. The CDR3 is 10 amino acids. Germline V gene data show CDR1 as DFQATT and CDR2 as SNEGSKA (reference sequence). CDR3 coding DNA: TGCAGTGCTAAGAACTATGGCTACACCTTC. Translating gives CSAKNYGYTF.

The V call is TRBV28, the J call TRBJ2-2, with 8 positions matching TRBD1. This CDR3 has 22 residues. CDR1 is MDHEN, CDR2 SYDVKM, per germline. V trimming: 3 bases; J trimming: 0 bases; junction bases outside the gene matches: 21. The CDR3 spells CASSFTSPDGVKQGANTGELFF. In DNA, the CDR3 is TGTGCCAGCAGTTTTACGTCCCCCGACGGGGTTAAACAGGGGGCGAACACCGGGGAGCTGTTTTTT.

The gene calls are TRBV5-1 and TRBJ1-2; D is perhaps TRBD1 (6 bases). With 4 bases removed from V and 5 bases from J, the gap between germline ends came to 21 bases. Germline CDR1 and CDR2: SGHRS and YFSETQ. The CDR3 is 16 amino acids. CDR3 in amino acids: CASSPLWDTRVYGYTF. Written as DNA, the CDR3 is TGCGCCAGCAGCCCCCTCTGGGACACCAGGGTTTATGGCTACACCTTC.

This clone was counted between two and nine times. CDR3 DNA sequence: TGTGCCAGCAGCGACAGGGTGGGCGGCTACACCTTC. This encodes CASSDRVGGYTF. This chain uses TRBV6-2 or TRBV6-3 with TRBJ1-2; TRBD1 matches at 7 bases. CDR1 is MNHEY and CDR2 is SVGEGT in the germline V gene. The V and J ends lost 6 bases and 8 bases, in that order; junction bases with no gene match: 6. The CDR3 is 12 residues long.

The chain uses TRBV2 and TRBJ2-3; D is possibly TRBD1 or TRBD2 (5 bases each). The CDR3 covers 12 residues. Trimming removed 6 bases from V and 8 bases from J, with 12 bases in between. Germline V lookup: CDR1 SNHLY, CDR2 FYNNEI. In DNA form, the CDR3 reads TGTGCCAGCAGCCGGGACCTAGGTACGCAGTATTTT. Translated, it gives CASSRDLGTQYF.